Following are 3 T cell receptor beta chains from one sample sequenced in a study of T cell changes during pregnancy in multiple sclerosis. Sequencing was performed with immunoSEQ multiplex PCR; in TCRdb, only in-frame clones are kept and a portion is missing. This sample carries more than 20,000 clones, about 93% of them seen once, and the ten largest clones take under 7%. Material: CD8+ T cells from peripheral blood mononuclear cells, obtained in the third trimester of pregnancy. The receptors were gathered from a female donor with multiple sclerosis, enrolled in a pregnancy study.

The chain uses TRBV28 and TRBJ2-7, with TRBD1 as a possible D gene (5 bases). Germline CDR1 reads MDHEN; CDR2 reads SYDVKM. The CDR3 totals 15 residues. V lost 2 bases to trimming and J lost 3 bases, with 14 bases between them. The CDR3 spells CASSLPPQGNYEQYF. The CDR3 DNA reads as TGTGCCAGCAGTTTACCCCCCCAGGGTAACTACGAGCAGTACTTC. The variable domain in full, completed from reference TRBV28 and TRBJ2-7, reads DVKVTQSSRYLVKRTGEKVFLECVQDMDHENMFWYRQDPGLGLRLIYFSYDVKMKEKGDIPEGYSVSREKKERFSLILESASTNQTSMYLCASSLPPQGNYEQYFGPGTRLTVT.

The rearrangement uses TRBV6-8 and TRBJ1-2; 7 nucleotides match TRBD1. The ends lost 6 bases at V and 0 bases at J; junction bases unmatched: 16. CDR1 is MNHGY, CDR2 SAAAGT, per germline. The CDR3 spans 18 residues. The CDR3 DNA sequence: TGTGCCAGCAGCTCTGGACAGGCACGGGATTCAGCTAACTATGGCTACACCTTC. It codes for CASSSGQARDSANYGYTF.

This rearrangement joins TRBV7-9 to TRBJ1-2, with D possibly matching TRBD1 (5 bases). The CDR3 sequence is 14 residues long. V lost 1 base, J lost 0 bases, and 6 bases lay in between. Germline V gene data show CDR1 as SEHNR and CDR2 as FQNEAQ (reference sequence). The CDR3 sequence is CASSLEGSNYGYTF. DNA of the CDR3: TGTGCCAGCAGCTTAGAGGGGTCTAACTATGGCTACACCTTC.